One and the same sample provided the 8 T cell receptor beta chains below, sequenced in a study of blood T cell repertoires in COVID-19. Method: immunoSEQ multiplex PCR; TCRdb's copy keeps in-frame clones and lacks some. The data show under 130,000 clones, roughly nine tenths seen once. What was sequenced was peripheral blood. These receptors all come from a human donor in a cohort sampled during active COVID-19.

This rearrangement joins TRBV6-5 to TRBJ1-2; 11 bases line up with TRBD1. Germline V gene data show CDR1 as MNHEY and CDR2 as SVGAGI. With V trimmed by 7 bases and J by 2 bases, 6 bases remained unmatched. This CDR3 is built from 15 residues. CDR3 coding DNA: TGTGCCAGCACCACCGGGACAGGGGGAAACTATGGCTACACCTTC. This sequence encodes CASTTGTGGNYGYTF.

The V gene is TRBV19, the J gene TRBJ1-5; no clear D. V dropped 2 bases and J dropped 4 bases, with 9 bases sitting between them. CDR1 and CDR2 (germline): LNHDA, SQIVND (reference sequence). This CDR3 has 14 residues. The CDR3 DNA sequence: TGTGCCAGTAGTATAATACGGAGGAATCAGCCCCAGCATTTT. Translating it yields CASSIIRRNQPQHF.

This clone was observed once. The V and J genes are TRBV28 and TRBJ2-2; no clear D gene. CDR3 length: 13 amino acids. The V end was cut by 6 bases, the J end by 9 bases, with 14 bases between. Germline CDR1 and CDR2: MDHEN and SYDVKM. In nucleotides, the CDR3 is TGTGCCAGCAGGTTCAGGTGGCGTCGGGAGCTGTTTTTT. Its translation: CASRFRWRRELFF.

The chain joins TRBV27 to TRBJ1-4; TRBD1 agrees at 7 bases. This CDR3 comprises 17 residues. Germline V gene lookup returns CDR1 MNHEY and CDR2 SMNVEV (reference sequence). V dropped 5 bases and J dropped 7; count of bases not matched to a gene: 16. The CDR3 region is CASSRGNEGALVEKLFF. Here the CDR3 DNA reads TGTGCCAGCAGTAGGGGGAACGAGGGGGCTCTGGTTGAAAAACTGTTTTTT.

The chain joins TRBV7-9 to TRBJ2-1; the match to TRBD2 covers 9 bases. The length of the CDR3 is 19 residues. Germline V gives CDR1 SEHNR, CDR2 FQNEAQ (reference sequence). Germline trimming cut 5 bases from V and 0 bases from J; bases unmatched to any gene: 14. The CDR3 DNA sequence: TGTGCCAGCAGCCCCCACGCGGGGGGGGCCCTAAGCTCCTACAATGAGCAGTTCTTC. Its protein is CASSPHAGGALSSYNEQFF.

This chain uses TRBV2 with TRBJ2-1; 8 nucleotides align to TRBD2. The V gene end was trimmed by 3 bases and the J gene end by 4 bases; junction bases not matched to a gene: 8. CDR1 is SNHLY and CDR2 is FYNNEI in the germline V gene. The CDR3 is 16 residues long. The CDR3 DNA reads as TGTGCCAGCAGTGACTTATTAGCGGGGTTGTACAATGAGCAGTTCTTC. It specifies CASSDLLAGLYNEQFF.

V usage is TRBV24-1 and J usage is TRBJ2-2; D is possibly TRBD1 (6 bases). With 4 bases removed from V and 1 base from J, the gap between germline ends came to 12 bases. Germline CDR1 reads KGHDR; CDR2 reads SFDVKD. The CDR3 contains 16 residues. As DNA, the CDR3 is TGTGCCACCAGTGACCCACGGACAGAGAACACCGGGGAGCTGTTTTTT. It encodes CATSDPRTENTGELFF.

The rearrangement joins TRBV6-2 or TRBV6-3 to TRBJ1-6; a weak D match, TRBD1 (6 bases). Trimming pared 0 bases from V and 6 bases from J, leaving 9 bases between. Germline CDR1 reads MNHEY; CDR2 reads SVGEGT. This CDR3 is built from 15 residues. The CDR3 is CASSYSTGPNSPLHF. CDR3 coding DNA: TGTGCCAGCAGTTACTCGACAGGACCTAATTCACCCCTCCACTTT.